The present TCR beta chain was sequenced within a study of cytomegalovirus exposure and HLA in healthy donors (dated by TCRdb to 2015 to 2018). Study-level background: According to an earlier analysis of 587 of the donors, about 179 million T cells yielded 117 million unique TCR beta sequences and about 280 Gb of sequence data. The number of typed donors differed by locus: about 620-640 for A, B, C, DRB1 and DQB1; 500 to 550 for DQA1; about 600 for DPA1; and 400 to 480 for DPB1. Across 398 genotyped donors of the cohort, an average of about 220,000 unique TCR beta nucleotide sequences per donor were sequenced, and about a sixth of those sequences were non-productive. An early release that covered around 590 HLA-typed donors contained approximately 300 gigabases of sequencing data and around 85 million unique TCR sequences. Because of strong linkage in the cohort, 4 to 6 DR-DQ haplotypes were treated as single units for association and clustering. The later analysis used no new phenotypic data to find candidate immune exposures, relying instead on TCR beta sequences and their occurrence across donors. A later genetic analysis used genome-wide SNP genotypes for 398 of the 666 donors, treating that subset as a discovery cohort. A separate validation cohort of roughly 120 different subjects was used in addition to the roughly 670-subject first cohort. Using immunosequencing, the study profiled T cell repertoires from around 680 subjects and related those repertoires to cytomegalovirus serostatus. A later analysis re-examined previously published TCR beta repertoires from roughly 720 donors and added high-resolution HLA genotyping to investigate patterns of TCR occurrence. Donor age, sex, ethnicity and CMV serostatus were collected together with the repertoire data. The study was designed to test whether signatures of past pathogen exposure could be identified by cataloging public T cell receptors. The genetic ancestry cluster associated with self-reported Caucasian donors included 70% to 85% of the roughly 390 genotyped donors. HLA typing covered class I and class II loci at four-digit resolution. Every repertoire in the discovery cohort had been generated on one and the same sequencing platform. To predict cytomegalovirus infection status, the study combined high-throughput TCR immunosequencing, statistical association of individual TCRs with disease status, and machine learning. An earlier analysis of some 500 of the donors used high-throughput TCR beta sequencing to judge whether each TCR beta V gene segment behaved as functional or pseudogenic. The paper's findings and limits, for the study overall: Correlated functional status among segregating V segments might reflect linkage disequilibrium, but an unknown experimental factor could not be ruled out. In vitro tests confirmed that a few of the cytomegalovirus-associated TCR beta chains recognize cytomegalovirus antigens. In an earlier analysis of some 550 of the donors, most TCR beta V segments were observed in productive rearrangements about 87% or about 30% of the time, broadly matching IMGT annotations. The authors suggested that the approach could potentially be extended to other disease states and immunological phenotypes. Specific HLA alleles were associated with more than 15,000 TCR beta sequences at a false discovery rate of 0.05 in a later analysis. According to a later genetic analysis, donors in an Asian-associated ancestry cluster had fewer N-insertions in productive TCRs than the approximately 670-donor mean. Compared with equally common non-associated chains, HLA-associated TCR beta chains in a later analysis were more clonally expanded and had lower generation probabilities. The classifier was reported to diagnose cytomegalovirus status with high specificity and sensitivity in both the original cohort and the validation cohort. Assigning TCR associations to individual alleles was difficult when HLA alleles, especially DR and DQ, strongly co-occurred. HLA typing was unavailable for some donors at each locus, so association tests used only the typed subset. Sequencing depth was assumed to be roughly uniform across donors in the presence/absence analyses, though that assumption may not hold. This cohort had only TCR beta chains sequenced, and the lack of alpha or paired-chain data limited which features could be detected. CMV serostatus was the only immune exposure information available for the cohort. A further reported finding was that TCR beta sequences accurately predicted the HLA-A and HLA-B alleles for most subjects in the first cohort. Because counts were too low, 15 to 20 rarely observed V segments, including chromosome 9 orphons, were excluded from the earlier analysis of fewer than 650 of the donors. In a later analysis, the rate of TCR association differed among HLA loci, with DRB1 alleles having the most associated TCRs and HLA-C alleles having the fewest. V-gene and J-gene trimming of TCR beta chains was associated with a missense DCLRE1C variant in a later genetic analysis, and the association was replicated in an independent cohort. The study gave a list of some 150 TCR beta chains associated with cytomegalovirus. While some public TCRs were present in many individuals, most TCR sequences turned up only very rarely across donors. A cluster of highly shared sequence variants was judged likely to represent a technical artifact of the sequencing pipeline. Most CMV-associated TCR beta chains appeared to be HLA-restricted in a later analysis, and the HLA associations seemed to be driven largely by CMV exposure. In a later analysis, several top co-occurrence clusters were reported to appear linked to parvovirus B19, influenza, CMV and Epstein-Barr virus.

The cohort comprised 666 healthy bone marrow donors. At the time of sampling, every cohort member was nominally healthy, though immune exposures that went unrecorded were likely present. The donor tested CMV seronegative and was one of the 352 seronegative cohort members. Each donor provided a peripheral blood sample, and peripheral blood mononuclear cells were used for TCR beta sequencing. The Qiagen DNeasy Blood Extraction Kit was used to extract genomic DNA from the blood cell samples. This clone was counted once. Its antigen remains unidentified. Base qualities were left out, and no much larger clone turns up one base away. The method was the immunoSEQ multiplex PCR assay. For the multiplex PCR, a mixture combining 60 forward primers for TCR Vbeta segments and 13 reverse primers for TCR Jbeta segments was used. The CDR3 region of rearranged TCR beta genes was amplified from genomic DNA with a multiplex PCR assay. The Illumina HiSeq System was used to sequence the amplified TCR beta libraries as 87-base-pair reads. In the source study's methods: Across the 700 or so repertoires, a later analysis counted some 81 million unique TCR beta chains, 8.5 million to 12 million of which were shared by at least two donors. Raw reads were error-corrected and collapsed into unique sequences with a nearest-neighbor algorithm that merged closely related sequences to remove PCR and sequencing errors. To assign V, D and J gene segments, CDR3 sequences were aligned to IMGT reference sequences. For a sequence to be retained, at least a six-nucleotide match to both a V gene segment and a J gene segment was required. A rearrangement counted as productive if the CDR3 had no stop codons and remained in frame with V and J, and every other rearrangement counted as non-productive. Following IMGT convention, CDR3 was defined as the stretch from the second conserved V-encoded cysteine to the conserved J-encoded phenylalanine. In an earlier analysis of around 640 of the donors, sequences lacking an unambiguous match to a single V gene segment were excluded. In an earlier analysis of some 590 of the donors, V segments were called functional above 56.7% productive rearrangements and were called segregating when the between-donor standard deviation exceeded 5%. A statistical classification framework was developed to diagnose cytomegalovirus status using the catalog of TCR beta chain sequences. In a later analysis, TCR nucleotide sequences were compared against IMGT/GENE-DB human TR gene sequences so that V and J genes could be assigned. A later analysis assigned CDR3 sequences and most-parsimonious VDJ recombination scenarios with the TCRdist pipeline. In a later analysis, every TCR beta chain was defined by the combination of its CDR3 amino acid sequence and its V-gene family, and reads without a unique V-gene family were dropped. In a later analysis, 500 to 700 highly shared, low-generation-probability nucleotide sequences were removed to address suspected cross-contamination and a sequencing artifact. A later analysis calculated a clonal expansion index for each public chain from normalized within-repertoire ranks of inferred template counts. A later analysis computed generation probabilities with a VDJ recombination model fitted to out-of-frame rearrangements, and checked the results against IGoR. In a later analysis, TCR-TCR, TCR-HLA and TCR-CMV co-occurrence was scored with hypergeometric tests, and a repertoire-size bias correction was applied to TCR pairs. In a later analysis, false discovery rates were estimated by permuting HLA or CMV assignments 20 times. A later analysis grouped co-occurring TCRs with DBSCAN, adding TCRdist sequence similarity when clustering within HLA-allele-positive subsets. Co-occurrence clustering excluded repertoires with fewer than 30,000 or more than 120,000 public chains, plus five with anomalous nucleotide sharing. In TCRdb, the immuneACCESS table is reduced to in-frame sequences with V and J assigned. These tables do not hold every clone; where another copy was compared, an unresolved V gene accounts for under half, and the others remain unexplained. The V and J calls and the clone size are those of that table, but D and trimming were determined from the DNA. A total of 35,000 to 45,000 clones appear in this sample, approximately 70% of them only once. The ten largest clones represent over 6.5% of the sample.

The sequenced sample was PBMCs. The sequence was collected from a man under 40 in good health and CMV-seronegative.

The CDR3 sequence is CASSYSRRSYNEQFF. DNA sequence: TGTGCCAGCAGTTACTCGCGGAGGTCCTACAATGAGCAGTTCTTC. Recombination connected TRBV6-5 to TRBJ2-1; perhaps TRBD2 is the D gene, with 5 bases matching. The CDR3 contains 15 residues, cysteine and phenylalanine counted. The read is trimmed to its CDR3 DNA, 45 bases read in frame from base 1. V loses 0 bases of germline sequence and J loses 1 base, and the interval between the two ends is 7 bases. From the germline V gene, CDR1 is MNHEY and CDR2 is SVGAGI.